This T cell receptor (beta chain) was sequenced during a study of cytomegalovirus exposure and HLA in healthy donors. Study-wide results and caveats: Researchers counted roughly 150 TCR beta chains as cytomegalovirus-associated.

Vbeta (60) and Jbeta (13) primers were used in the PCR. The method was immunoSEQ multiplex PCR; TCRdb's version includes in-frame clones alone and lacks a portion of them. The sample shows more than 90,000 clones, around 73% of them seen only once. The V gene's germline CDR1 is SGHVS and CDR2 FNYEAQ. The CDR3 runs 15 residues. Comment on this clone: Its target is unknown. One junction end disagrees with the germline gene, perhaps due to a read error.

Material for sequencing was PBMCs. This TCR derives from a woman aged 40 to 55 in good health and CMV-seronegative. The chain recombines TRBV7-6 with TRBJ2-7, with 11 bases lining up with TRBD2. CDR3 protein: CASSLSGTSGYGQYF. CDR3 coding DNA: TGTGCCAGCAGCTTATCCGGGACTAGCGGCTACGGGCAGTACTTC.